This TCR beta chain is from a study of graft-versus-host responses after intestinal transplantation. Study-level information: Transplant types were multivisceral, liver-intestinal, or isolated intestinal. Among the recipients, all got anti-thymocyte globulin induction and then tacrolimus and steroids for 3 to 4 years.

General study findings and limits: Some patients had graft-donor T cell macrochimerism. In their allografts, the ratios of graft-versus-host to host-versus-graft T cell clones were high. GvH clones turned up in recipient marrow; some had shown up first in ileum or blood.

TCRdb's copy holds only in-frame clones and misses some; the assay was immunoSEQ multiplex PCR. Of tens of thousands of clones in the sample, about 95% are singletons; the top ten hold over 0.15%. A word on this clone: Its antigen is still unknown.

The CDR3 covers 16 residues. V lost 1 base to trimming and J lost 2 bases, with 13 bases between them. CDR1 is SGHAT, CDR2 FQNNGV, per germline. This specimen consisted of unstimulated CD4+ T cells sorted from spleen or lymph node cells, obtained before transplant. The chain couples TRBV11-2 to TRBJ2-3, with D unresolved. This clonotype originated in a human donor who was the organ donor for an intestinal transplant. CDR3: CASSLVGTAFTDTQYF. The CDR3 DNA follows: TGTGCCAGCAGCTTAGTCGGCACGGCCTTCACAGATACGCAGTATTTT.